These 28 T cell receptor beta chains were all obtained from the same sample, sequenced in a study of vaccination effects on CD4 cells after COVID-19. No cognate antigen is known for these TCRs. In the ViraFEST assay, antigen-specific CD4+ clonotypes were identified by expansion after peptide-pool stimulation. Investigators separated out CD4+ T cells once around nine days of culture had passed. Subjects were given two BNT162b2 or mRNA-1273 vaccine doses. Produced via immunoSEQ multiplex PCR; TCRdb's table is partial and in-frame only. This sample yields over 25,000 clones, of which around 75% are seen a single time; approximately 6% belongs to the top ten. The specimen comprised CD4+ T cells from PBMCs cultured with SARS-CoV-2 spike peptides, sampled after COVID-19 vaccination. The receptors originated from a human donor who received a COVID-19 vaccine. Some clones in this sample may be carry-over from other donors' samples.

The J gene is TRBJ2-5, the V gene TRBV11-2; 10 bases map to TRBD2. Trimming cost V 3 bases and J 2 bases; bases outside gene matches: 3. Germline lookup yields CDR1 SGHAT and CDR2 FQNNGV. CDR3 length: 15 residues. Here the CDR3 reads CASSFGSGGQETQYF. The CDR3 DNA reads TGTGCCAGCAGCTTCGGTAGCGGGGGGCAAGAGACCCAGTACTTC.

This clone showed up just a few times. The chain couples TRBV6-6 to TRBJ2-7; TRBD1 aligns across 10 bases. Germline V gene sequence: CDR1 MNHNY, CDR2 SVGAGI (reference sequence). The J segment lost 2 bases and the V segment lost 5 bases, leaving 3 bases of the junction unmatched. The CDR3 runs to 14 residues. In DNA, the CDR3 is TGTGCCAGCAGTCCCGGACAGGGGGCCTACGAGCAGTACGTC. Translation: CASSPGQGAYEQYV.

The V and J genes are TRBV5-1 and TRBJ2-7; D perhaps matches TRBD1 (6 bases). Trimming left V 0 bases short and J 6 bases short, with 13 bases between. The length of the CDR3 is 14 residues. Germline V gene lookup returns CDR1 SGHRS and CDR2 YFSETQ. The CDR3 spells CASSLGRQGGEQYF. As DNA, the CDR3 is TGCGCCAGCAGCTTGGGGCGCCAAGGGGGCGAGCAGTACTTC.

The chain links TRBV11-2 to TRBJ1-5, with 10 bases identical to TRBD1. Germline lookup yields CDR1 SGHAT and CDR2 FQNNGV. V shed 5 bases, J shed 3 bases, and the junction held 16 bases outside the gene matches. The CDR3 is 19 amino acids. In nucleotides, the CDR3 is TGTGCCAGCAGCCACGAAAGAGGGGACAGGGGAAGAAACAATCAGCCCCAGCATTTT. Protein sequence: CASSHERGDRGRNNQPQHF. The whole variable domain, remainder taken from reference TRBV11-2 and TRBJ1-5, is EAGVAQSPRYKIIEKRQSVAFWCNPISGHATLYWYQQILGQGPKLLIQFQNNGVVDDSQLPKDRFSAERLKGVDSTLKIQPAKLEDSAVYLCASSHERGDRGRNNQPQHFGDGTRLSIL.

V gene TRBV18 combines with J gene TRBJ1-4; 7 bases are a match to TRBD1. The CDR3 runs 17 residues. CDR1 and CDR2 from the germline V gene are KGHSH and LQKENI. V lost 3 bases and J lost 8; bases outside the gene matches: 15. The CDR3 region is CASSPPESQGYREKLFF. The CDR3 DNA reads as TGTGCCAGCTCACCCCCAGAATCACAGGGGTATAGAGAAAAACTGTTTTTT.

The genes are TRBV18 and TRBJ2-5, with 8 bases fitting TRBD2. Germline CDR1 KGHSH, CDR2 LQKENI. The V and J ends lost 2 bases and 2 bases, in that order; junction bases with no gene match: 7. The CDR3 sequence is 16 residues long. CDR3: CASSPFSGGIQETQYF. Written as DNA, the CDR3 is TGTGCCAGCTCACCATTCAGCGGGGGAATTCAAGAGACCCAGTACTTC.

The genes are TRBV6-5 and TRBJ1-2, with 10 bases lining up with TRBD1. This CDR3 is built from 15 residues. V shed 6 bases and J 3 bases; nucleotides not matched to a gene: 7. Germline V CDR1 and CDR2: MNHEY, SVGAGI. The CDR3 DNA follows: TGTGCCAGCAGCCCCTACGGACAGGGGGACTATGGCTACACCTTC. It yields the protein CASSPYGQGDYGYTF.

V and J are TRBV7-2 and TRBJ1-1; D not resolved. Germline V gene lookup returns CDR1 SGHTA and CDR2 FQGNSA. V was clipped by 10 bases and J by 5 bases, with 20 bases between them. This CDR3 has 14 amino acids. This chain's CDR3 is CATEKQRFVTEAFF. The CDR3, as DNA: TGTGCCACGGAGAAACAGCGTTTCGTAACTGAAGCTTTCTTT.

The V call is TRBV5-4, the J call TRBJ2-3; D unresolved. V was clipped by 2 bases and J by 1 base, with 8 bases between them. Germline V gives CDR1 SGHNT, CDR2 YYREEE (reference sequence). The CDR3 sequence is 14 residues long. This CDR3 reads CASSLGSGTDTQYF. CDR3 DNA sequence: TGTGCCAGCAGCTTAGGTTCCGGCACAGATACGCAGTATTTT.

The chain couples TRBV5-6 to TRBJ2-1; D is unclear. The CDR3 covers 14 residues. The V gene lost 2 bases and the J gene lost 5 bases, with 11 bases spanning the gap. Germline V gene data show CDR1 as SGHDT and CDR2 as YYEEEE. This chain's CDR3 is CASSFGGWDNEQFF. The CDR3 bases are TGTGCCAGCAGCTTTGGTGGGTGGGACAATGAGCAGTTCTTC.

The CDR3 loop is CASRGGPTNTEAFF. The CDR3, as DNA: TGTGCCAGCCGGGGGGGGCCGACGAACACTGAAGCTTTCTTT. V and J are TRBV7-3 and TRBJ1-1, with D possibly TRBD1 on 6 matching bases. CDR3 size: 14 residues. Germline CDR1 reads SGHTA; CDR2 reads FQGTGA. Trimming cost V 8 bases and J 1 base, with 14 bases left between them.

The V and J genes are TRBV6-5 and TRBJ1-3; D perhaps matches TRBD1 (5 bases). CDR1 is MNHEY and CDR2 is SVGAGI in the germline V gene. This CDR3 region has 15 residues. Trimming pared 6 bases from V and 3 bases from J, leaving 15 bases between. CDR3 in amino acids: CASRDPGTLGNTIYF. The CDR3 DNA reads as TGTGCCAGCAGAGACCCCGGGACCCTTGGAAACACCATATATTTT.

The genes are TRBV9 and TRBJ1-1; 7 bases align to TRBD1. J was trimmed by 5 bases and V by 0 bases; bases with no gene match: 4. This CDR3 is built from 14 residues. CDR1 SGDLS and CDR2 YYNGEE come from the germline V gene. Here the CDR3 reads CASSVEVRGTEAFF. CDR3 bases: TGTGCCAGCAGCGTAGAGGTCAGGGGGACTGAAGCTTTCTTT. Full variable domain (missing parts from reference TRBV9 and TRBJ1-1): DSGVTQTPKHLITATGQRVTLRCSPRSGDLSVYWYQQSLDQGLQFLIQYYNGEERAKGNILERFSAQQFPDLHSELNLSSLELGDSALYFCASSVEVRGTEAFFGQGTRLTVV.

The chain links TRBV24-1 to TRBJ2-2, with D possibly being TRBD1 (6 bases). The germline gives CDR1 KGHDR, CDR2 SFDVKD. The V and J ends lost 2 bases and 0 bases respectively, with 9 bases between them. CDR3 size: 16 residues. DNA of the CDR3: TGTGCCACCAGTGATTCAGGGGCCGCGAACACCGGGGAGCTGTTTTTT. Protein: CATSDSGAANTGELFF.

This chain connects TRBV19 to TRBJ2-5; 9 nucleotides agree with TRBD2. V was pared by 5 bases and J by 0 bases, with 1 base of the junction left unmatched. Germline CDR1 reads LNHDA; CDR2 reads SQIVND (reference sequence). This CDR3 comprises 14 residues. Here the CDR3 DNA reads TGTGCCAGTAGTGGACTAGCGAACCAAGAGACCCAGTACTTC. Protein: CASSGLANQETQYF.

CDR3 in DNA: TGTGCCAGCAGCTATGGCCGAGGGGCAGTGGGCTATGGCTACACCTTC. Amino acids: CASSYGRGAVGYGYTF. This chain joins TRBV13 and TRBJ1-2; possibly TRBD1 for D (5 bases). There are 16 residues in the CDR3. Trimming took 4 bases from V and 4 from J, leaving 19 bases between them. Germline V gene lookup returns CDR1 PRHDT and CDR2 FYEKMQ (reference sequence).

This chain links TRBV12-3 or TRBV12-4 with TRBJ1-1, with a weak D call TRBD1 (5 bases). Trimming removed 5 bases from V and 6 bases from J, with 13 bases in between. The CDR3 runs 13 residues. The CDR3 protein is CASSPGNYAEAFF. The DNA for the CDR3 is TGTGCCAGCAGTCCAGGGAATTACGCTGAAGCTTTCTTT.

The V call is TRBV11-2, the J call TRBJ2-7; 7 bases map to TRBD1. Germline V gene data show CDR1 as SGHAT and CDR2 as FQNNGV. The CDR3 consists of 15 residues. Trimming at V came to 0 bases and at J to 1 base, leaving 3 bases not matched to a gene. The CDR3 bases are TGTGCCAGCAGCTTAGATCCGGGACAGTCCTACGAGCAGTACGTC. Protein product: CASSLDPGQSYEQYV.

The rearrangement uses TRBV3-1 (or the pseudogene TRBV3-2) and TRBJ2-3, with 7 bases lining up with TRBD1. V shed 4 bases and J 2 bases; nucleotides not matched to a gene: 6. The CDR3 length is 15 residues. From germline, CDR1 is LGHDT and CDR2 YNNKEL (reference sequence). CDR3 nucleotide sequence: TGTGCCAGCAGCCCCGAGAGGGGGCTCACAGATACGCAGTATTTT. Protein product: CASSPERGLTDTQYF.

The chain joins TRBV28 to TRBJ1-2; D ambiguous. Trimming removed 5 bases at V and 4 bases at J, with 11 bases between. The CDR3 sequence is 13 residues long. Germline V gene sequence: CDR1 MDHEN, CDR2 SYDVKM. This CDR3 reads CASSNNGLYGYTF. CDR3 in DNA: TGTGCCAGCAGTAATAACGGCCTCTATGGCTACACCTTC.

This clone was detected a few times. The V call is TRBV6-5, the J call TRBJ2-1, with a tentative D call TRBD1 (5 bases). Trimming took 5 bases from V and 8 from J, leaving 13 bases between them. The germline gives CDR1 MNHEY, CDR2 SVGAGI. The CDR3 totals 13 residues. DNA of the CDR3: TGTGCCAGCAGTCGTAATCAGGGCCATGAGCAGTTCTTC. Translated: CASSRNQGHEQFF.

The CDR3 spells CASSPSDPSTDTQYF. Written as DNA, the CDR3 is TGCGCCAGCAGCCCGTCCGACCCCAGCACAGATACGCAGTATTTT. The chain combines TRBV5-1 with TRBJ2-3; no firm D call. This CDR3 spans 15 amino acids. Trimming removed 4 bases from V and 0 bases from J, with 12 bases in between. The germline V gene encodes CDR1 SGHRS and CDR2 YFSETQ.

This chain links TRBV9 with TRBJ1-1; D is ambiguous. The ends were cut back, 6 bases at V and 0 bases at J, with 9 bases in the middle. The CDR3 runs to 13 residues. The V gene's germline CDR1 is SGDLS and CDR2 YYNGEE. CDR3 sequence reads: CASIGKMNTEAFF. DNA for the CDR3: TGTGCCAGCATCGGCAAAATGAACACTGAAGCTTTCTTT. Full variable domain (missing parts from reference TRBV9 and TRBJ1-1): DSGVTQTPKHLITATGQRVTLRCSPRSGDLSVYWYQQSLDQGLQFLIQYYNGEERAKGNILERFSAQQFPDLHSELNLSSLELGDSALYFCASIGKMNTEAFFGQGTRLTVV.

The chain has TRBV18 and TRBJ2-5; tentatively, D is TRBD2 (5 bases). The CDR3 extends over 15 amino acids. V lost 6 bases and J 1 base, leaving 15 bases between the germline ends. Germline CDR1 is KGHSH and CDR2 is LQKENI. The CDR3 region has the DNA TGTGCCAGCTCCGCGGGCCCAGGATCCCAAGAGACCCAGTACTTC. Translating it yields CASSAGPGSQETQYF. The full variable domain, rest sourced from reference TRBV18 and TRBJ2-5, is NAGVMQNPRHLVRRRGQEARLRCSPMKGHSHVYWYRQLPEEGLKFMVYLQKENIIDESGMPKERFSAEFPKEGPSILRIQQVVRGDSAAYFCASSAGPGSQETQYFGPGTRLLVL.

This chain uses TRBV7-9 with TRBJ2-2; possibly TRBD2 for D (6 bases). Germline-derived CDR1 and CDR2 are SEHNR and FQNEAQ (reference sequence). The CDR3 is made up of 15 amino acids. The germline V and J ends were trimmed by 4 bases and 6 bases, with 15 bases remaining between them. The CDR3 nucleotides are TGTGCCAGCAGCTCCCAGACTAGTTCCTCCGGGGAGCTGTTTTTT. It specifies CASSSQTSSSGELFF. Variable domain in full (rest from reference TRBV7-9 and TRBJ2-2): DTGVSQNPRHKITKRGQNVTFRCDPISEHNRLYWYRQTLGQGPEFLTYFQNEAQLEKSRLLSDRFSAERPKGSFSTLEIQRTEQGDSAMYLCASSSQTSSSGELFFGEGSRLTVL.

The rearrangement links TRBV28 to TRBJ2-7, with D unclear. This CDR3 has 14 amino acids. CDR1 is MDHEN, CDR2 SYDVKM, per germline. V lost 1 base to trimming and J lost 4 bases, with 11 bases between them. The CDR3 is CASSLSGAAYEQYV. CDR3 bases: TGTGCCAGCAGTTTATCAGGAGCAGCTTACGAGCAGTACGTC.

The chain combines TRBV30 with TRBJ2-6; 7 positions agree with TRBD1. V trimming: 0 bases; J trimming: 4 bases; junction bases outside the gene matches: 18. Per germline, CDR1 GTSNPN and CDR2 SVGIG (reference sequence). This CDR3 has 20 amino acids. The CDR3 nucleotides are TGTGCCTGGAGTGTCTTCTTAGGGGGCAGGGGGATCTCGGGGGCCAACGTCCTGACTTTC. This gives the protein CAWSVFLGGRGISGANVLTF.

This clone has just a few counts. The chain employs TRBV30 and TRBJ2-5; perhaps TRBD2 as D (5 bases). V was clipped by 7 bases and J by 3 bases, with 18 bases between them. Germline values: CDR1 GTSNPN, CDR2 SVGIG (reference sequence). The CDR3 is 14 residues long. This CDR3 reads CALFFRGTKETQYF. CDR3 nucleotides: TGTGCCTTATTCTTCCGGGGAACCAAAGAGACCCAGTACTTC.